The clone carrying this TCR beta chain was counted between two and nine times. The target antigen is unknown. Germline CDR1 reads MNHNY; CDR2 reads SVGAGI (reference sequence). J was trimmed by 9 bases and V by 1 base; bases with no gene match: 3. The CDR3 is 13 amino acids. This sample stems from a study of beta chain features in type 1 diabetes. Sorting with CD45RO/CCR7/CD25/CD127/CD95/CD27 yielded naive, central memory, regulatory and stem-like memory CD4+ cells. Expressed TCRB transcripts were sequenced because the isolated RNA had all been reverse transcribed beforehand. Assay used: immunoSEQ multiplex PCR; TCRdb lists only in-frame clones, some missing. The data contain 350,000 to 450,000 clones, about 16% of them seen just once; the ten biggest clones take up approximately 0.02%. Overall study findings and caveats: PCR may have favored shorter templates equally in patients and controls. For Type 1 diabetes patients, all four CD4+ subsets carried TCRB CDR3s that were moderately but significantly shorter. Reduced insertions and increased deletions marked VDJ junctions in type 1 diabetes patients.

This TCR was recovered from a woman aged 18-29 years in good health. The chain has TRBV6-6 and TRBJ2-1; TRBD2 matches at 7 bases. Input material: naive CD4+ T cells from blood. The DNA of the CDR3 is TGTGCCAGCAGTTACTTACTAGCGTCTGAGCAGTTCTTC. Translated, it gives CASSYLLASEQFF.